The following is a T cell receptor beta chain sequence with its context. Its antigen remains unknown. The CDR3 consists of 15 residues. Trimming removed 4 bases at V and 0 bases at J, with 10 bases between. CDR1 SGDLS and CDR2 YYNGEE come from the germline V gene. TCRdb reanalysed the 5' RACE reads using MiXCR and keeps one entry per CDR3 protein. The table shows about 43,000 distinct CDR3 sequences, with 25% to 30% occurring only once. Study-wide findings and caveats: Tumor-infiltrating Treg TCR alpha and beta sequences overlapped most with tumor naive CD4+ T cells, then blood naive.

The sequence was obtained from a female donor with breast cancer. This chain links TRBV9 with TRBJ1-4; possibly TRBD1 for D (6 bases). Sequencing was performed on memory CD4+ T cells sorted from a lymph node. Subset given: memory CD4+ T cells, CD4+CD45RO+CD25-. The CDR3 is CASSPRTATNEKLFF. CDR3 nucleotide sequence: TGTGCCAGCAGCCCGCGGACAGCAACTAATGAAAAACTGTTTTTT.